This T cell receptor (beta chain) was sequenced for a study of T cell responses to AZD1222 COVID-19 vaccine (dated by TCRdb to the early 2020s). Broadly, across the study: TCR sequencing was performed for some 250 trial participants, of whom roughly 200 were given two doses of AZD1222 and some 26 were given two doses of MenACWY control vaccine. Trial participants were enrolled into age subgroups of 18-55, 56-69 and 70-plus years, which contained approximately 150, 28 and 58 TCR-sequenced participants, respectively.

On this clone: Its antigen is unknown. Base qualities are not provided; no much larger clone lies one nucleotide away.

Findings and caveats that apply to the study as a whole: The 56-69-year group was small, and its depth increase did not reach significance, likely because of low power. After two AZD1222 doses, both the breadth and the depth of spike-specific TCRs were significantly higher than at day 0 and than in MenACWY recipients. Only a handful of AZD1222 recipients were SARS-CoV-2 seropositive at baseline, limiting conclusions about previously exposed vaccinees. Nearly half of unique spike-specific TCRs reportedly recognized epitopes outside regions mutated in the B.1.351 and B.1.1.7 variants. Because no day 14 peak-response samples were available, repertoires were characterized only after the peak T cell response. The vaccine-associated CD4 TCRs covered the entire spike protein, and the dominant responses fell in regions 160-218 and 743-854. Participants were mostly white British, with more females than males. The authors suggested clonal diversity may have been underestimated.

The time point label on this specimen signifies: about 28 days (+/-7) after the second vaccine dose. AZD1222 recipients whose second dose came at about 4 weeks and those whose second dose came at about 12 weeks were combined into one group, since spike-specific TCR depth and breadth did not differ between the two schedules. Vaccinee samples were obtained from the UK trials COV001 and COV002, which included a single-blind randomized controlled phase 2/3 trial of AZD1222 (ChAdOx1 nCoV-19) in healthy adults. For TCRbeta chain sequencing, PBMC samples from trial participants were taken at day 0 and at day 28 after the second dose. The CDR3 regions of human TCRbeta chains were analyzed by immunosequencing. The published analysis was carried out like this. Repertoire TCRs were checked for matches against a reference library of SARS-CoV-2-specific TCRs that had been generated using the MIRA antigen-specificity platform. Breadth was defined as the fraction of unique TCRs that were SARS-CoV-2-associated. Depth was defined as the fraction of total T cells that were SARS-CoV-2-associated. Using the MIRA data, each spike-specific TCR was assigned both to the spike region to which the TCR was reactive and to a CD4 or CD8 class. Log10-transformed breadth and depth values were compared by one-way ANOVA with Sidak's multiple comparisons tests. TCRdb's version of the immuneACCESS table is confined to in-frame rearrangements and falls short of the full clone set. An unresolved V gene accounts for under half of the shortfall where checked; the remainder is of unknown origin. That table is the source of V, J and clone size, and D and trimming were worked out from the DNA. The sample table shows some 190,000 clones, and approximately 90% are seen once. The ten largest clones capture approximately 1.7% of the sample.

Per the germline V gene (reference sequence), LNHNV is the CDR1 and YYDKDF is the CDR2. The CDR3 measures 17 amino acids from cysteine to phenylalanine. Only the CDR3 DNA stays, 51 bases, in frame from base 1. Trimming removed 3 bases from V and 1 base from J, leaving 18 bases between the germline ends. Sequenced here: peripheral blood, sampled 28 days after the second AZD1222 dose. The rearranged chain carries TRBV15 and TRBJ1-1; tentative D gene TRBD1, with 6 bases matching. The clonotype originates from an adult who received the AZD1222 COVID-19 vaccine. The base sequence is TGTGCCACCAGCAGTCAAAAAGGGGGTAGCCCGAACACTGAAGCTTTCTTT. This sequence encodes CATSSQKGGSPNTEAFF.